This TCR beta chain was profiled in a study of blood T cell repertoires in COVID-19. For the study at large: Sites in the United States, Italy and Spain provided acute and convalescent COVID-19 samples.

Generated by immunoSEQ multiplex PCR, the TCRdb table keeps only in-frame clones and is missing some. The top ten hold 6.6% of the sample, which has 95,000 to 150,000 clones, 65% to 90% seen once. This clone occurred once. The CDR3 contains 14 residues. This sequence joins TRBV21-1 and TRBJ1-2. TRBV21-1 is annotated as a pseudogene. Input material: peripheral blood. This clonotype was sampled from a man older than 75 with active or convalescent COVID-19. CDR3 nucleotides: TGTGCCAGCAGCTTAGCCGGAGCTAACTATGGCTACACCTTC. It encodes CASSLAGANYGYTF.